A selection of T cell receptor beta chains follows, all from one sample in a study of T cell responses to AZD1222 COVID-19 vaccine. Sequencing used immunoSEQ multiplex PCR; TCRdb keeps in-frame clones, though not all of them. This sample has more than 100,000 clones, with 70% to 90% found just once. The sequences come from peripheral blood, collected on day 0 of AZD1222 vaccination. These receptor sequences come from an adult in good health. The CDR3 runs from the conserved cysteine through the conserved F or W. D genes are given only for firm matches. Size is stated for part of the rows, as once, few or many counts, or as a class when the clone is expanded.

J gene,clone size,V gene,D gene,CDR3 length,CDR3 DNA,CDR3 protein
TRBJ2-7,once,TRBV24-1,TRBD1,15,TGTGCCACCAGTTCCGGGGCAGGGGGTTTCGACGAGCAGTACTTC,CATSSGAGGFDEQYF
TRBJ1-5,NA,TRBV9,NA,15,TGTGCCAGCAGCGTAGGTTTGGGAGGCAATCAGCCCCAGCATTTT,CASSVGLGGNQPQHF
TRBJ2-7,NA,TRBV10-1,TRBD2,14,TGCGCCAGCAGTGAGGGAGCGGGGGAAAACGAGCAGTACTTC,CASSEGAGENEQYF
TRBJ2-1,NA,TRBV6-5,NA,15,TGTGCCAGCAGAAAGGGACAAAGCTCCTACAATGAGCAGTTCTTC,CASRKGQSSYNEQFF
TRBJ1-5,few,TRBV12-3/TRBV12-4,NA,11,TGTGCCAGCAGTGCCGAACAGCCCCAGCATTTT,CASSAEQPQHF
TRBJ2-5,NA,TRBV27,NA,14,TGTGCCAGCAGTCCAATAAACAGAGAAGAGACCCAGTACTTC,CASSPINREETQYF
TRBJ2-1,NA,TRBV10-3,NA,12,TGTGCCATCAGTGACAACAACAATGAGCAGTTCTTC,CAISDNNNEQFF
TRBJ2-2,few,TRBV24-1,NA,14,TGTGCCACCAGTGATTTTACGGGAGCGGGGGAGCTGTTTTTT,CATSDFTGAGELFF
TRBJ2-1,NA,TRBV27,TRBD2,14,TGTGCCAGCACCCCGGGACTAGCGGGAGCCGAGCAGTTCTTC,CASTPGLAGAEQFF
TRBJ2-3,NA,TRBV12-2,NA,18,TGTGCAAGTCGCTTAGCGGCTAGCGGGAGCCGGAGCACAGATACGCAGTATTTT,CASRLAASGSRSTDTQYF
TRBJ1-2,NA,TRBV28,NA,16,TGTGCCAGCAAAGGGCCAGAGGGCAGGACCTATCTTGGCTACACCTTC,CASKGPEGRTYLGYTF
TRBJ2-4,NA,TRBV5-5,NA,15,TGTGCCAGCAGCTTGGTCGATTCGCGTGGGAACATTCAGTACTTC,CASSLVDSRGNIQYF
TRBJ2-2,NA,TRBV18,NA,15,TGTGCCAGCTCACCTCTAACGGCGAACACCGGGGAGCTGTTTTTT,CASSPLTANTGELFF
TRBJ2-3,NA,TRBV12-5,NA,13,TGTGCTAGTGGCCTAGCGAACACAGATACGCAGTATTTT,CASGLANTDTQYF
TRBJ2-4,NA,TRBV9,NA,17,TGTGCCAGCAGCGTAGAGGTGACTAGAGTTAGCAAAAACATTCAGTACTTC,CASSVEVTRVSKNIQYF
TRBJ1-2,once,TRBV28,TRBD1,15,TGTGCCAGCAGATCCGGGACAGCAAACAACTATGGCTACACCTTC,CASRSGTANNYGYTF
TRBJ2-7,NA,TRBV14,TRBD1,14,TGTGCCAGCAGCCAAGGGACAGGTACCTACGAGCAGTACTTC,CASSQGTGTYEQYF
TRBJ1-3,NA,TRBV10-2,NA,16,TGCGCCAGCAGCGTGGGGCAGCTAGGAACTGGAAACACCATATATTTT,CASSVGQLGTGNTIYF
TRBJ2-7,NA,TRBV7-3,TRBD1,14,TGTGCCAGCAGCCCGGGACAGGCCCTTGGAGAGCAGTACTTC,CASSPGQALGEQYF
TRBJ2-1,NA,TRBV6-5,TRBD1,15,TGTGCCAGCACCACCGACAGGGGCACCTACAATGAGCAGTTCTTC,CASTTDRGTYNEQFF
TRBJ2-7,NA,TRBV3-1/TRBV3-2,NA,14,TGTGCCAGCAGCCCCCAGTCTTGGGCCTACGAGCAGTACTTC,CASSPQSWAYEQYF
TRBJ2-1,NA,TRBV6-1,TRBD2,17,TGTGCCAGCAGTGAAGGCGGACTAGCGGACGATTATAGCGAGCAGTTCTTC,CASSEGGLADDYSEQFF
TRBJ2-1,NA,TRBV10-3,TRBD2,13,TGTGCCACCTTAGCGGGACTGCTCAATGAGCAGTTCTTC,CATLAGLLNEQFF
TRBJ1-6,NA,TRBV7-9,TRBD1,16,TGTGCCAGCACCCCCGGGACAGGGGATTATAATTCACCCCTCCACTTT,CASTPGTGDYNSPLHF
TRBJ2-5,NA,TRBV6-5,TRBD1,16,TGTGCCAGCAGTTACTCGATGACAGGGGGCGATGAGACCCAGTACTTC,CASSYSMTGGDETQYF
TRBJ2-4,few,TRBV7-6,NA,15,TGTGCCAGCAGCGGAGGGACGGGAGCCAAAAACATTCAGTACTTC,CASSGGTGAKNIQYF
TRBJ2-1,once,TRBV6-6,NA,12,TGTGCCAGCAGTCCACCCATGAGAGAGCAGTTCTTC,CASSPPMREQFF
TRBJ1-1,NA,TRBV12-3/TRBV12-4,TRBD1,13,TGTGCCAGCAAAGGACAGGGGAGGACTGAAGCTTTCTTT,CASKGQGRTEAFF
TRBJ1-4,NA,TRBV6-5,NA,13,TGTGCCAGCACTTTTTGGGGGGATGAAAAACTGTTTTTT,CASTFWGDEKLFF
TRBJ1-1,NA,TRBV30,NA,12,TGTGCCTGGAGTGTCCTGAACACTGAAGCTTTCTTT,CAWSVLNTEAFF
TRBJ2-7,NA,TRBV5-1,NA,14,TGCGCCAGCAGCCCCGACAGGCGCCCTTACGAGCAGTACTTC,CASSPDRRPYEQYF
TRBJ1-2,NA,TRBV28,NA,12,TGTGCCAGCAGTGACAGGAAAAGGGGCTACACCTTC,CASSDRKRGYTF
TRBJ1-4,NA,TRBV28,NA,13,TGTGCCAGCAGTTTTCATGATCCGAAAAAACTGTTTTTT,CASSFHDPKKLFF
TRBJ1-5,NA,TRBV2,NA,16,TGTGCCAGCAGTGAAAACCGAGTAGATAGCAATCAGCCCCAGCATTTT,CASSENRVDSNQPQHF
TRBJ1-1,NA,TRBV12-5,NA,16,TGTGCTAGTGGTTTGGTAATACATGGGGAGAACACTGAAGCTTTCTTT,CASGLVIHGENTEAFF
TRBJ2-3,NA,TRBV5-5,TRBD2,16,TGTGCCAGCAGCTTTAGACTAGCGGGAAGCACAGATACGCAGTATTTT,CASSFRLAGSTDTQYF
TRBJ2-1,NA,TRBV9,NA,15,TGTGCCAGCAGCGTAGTGGCGGGGATCTACAATGAGCAGTTCTTC,CASSVVAGIYNEQFF
TRBJ1-3,NA,TRBV5-1,NA,16,TGCGCCAGCAGCTTGGTAGGGGGACTCTATGGAAACACCATATATTTT,CASSLVGGLYGNTIYF
TRBJ2-7,NA,TRBV5-5,NA,11,TGTGCCAGCAGCACCACCAACGAGCAGTACTTC,CASSTTNEQYF
TRBJ1-1,once,TRBV2,NA,14,TGTGCCAGCAGTTCCCAGGGGAGGGTCACTGAAGCTTTCTTT,CASSSQGRVTEAFF
TRBJ1-1,NA,TRBV30,NA,13,TGTGCCTGGACGTCAGGGCTCAACACTGAAGCTTTCTTT,CAWTSGLNTEAFF
TRBJ1-2,NA,TRBV6-5,NA,15,TGTGCCAGCAGCCCAAGACAGAGCAACATTTATGGCTACACCTTC,CASSPRQSNIYGYTF
TRBJ1-1,once,TRBV4-1,NA,14,TGCGCCAGCAGCCAAGGTGGGGGAAACACTGAAGCTTTCTTT,CASSQGGGNTEAFF
TRBJ2-3,NA,TRBV5-1,TRBD2,19,TGCGCCAGCAGCTTAACTCCGGGACTAGCGGGAGGTTTTACAGATACGCAGTATTTT,CASSLTPGLAGGFTDTQYF
TRBJ1-4,NA,TRBV5-1,NA,15,TGCGCCAGCAGCTTGGGGTATGCAACTAATGAAAAACTGTTTTTT,CASSLGYATNEKLFF